The clone carrying this T cell receptor (beta chain) is a singleton in its sample. This sample is drawn from a study of T cells in tumors after PD-1 blockade. Clones were read by immunoSEQ multiplex PCR, and TCRdb kept only the in-frame ones, dropping some. The sample has approximately 2,000 clones, about two thirds seen once; the top ten hold 10% to 15%. Time point described: second of two pre-therapy site-matched biopsies 2 to 3 months apart. The input for sequencing was tumor tissue, taken before anti-PD-1 treatment. This clonotype originated in a human donor with basal cell carcinoma.

CDR3 protein: CASSRPGNTGELFF. In DNA, the CDR3 is TGTGCCAGCAGCCGGCCCGGGAACACCGGGGAGCTGTTTTTT. J is TRBJ2-2 and V is TRBV7-6; no definite D call. The V gene's germline CDR1 is SGHVS and CDR2 FNYEAQ. The CDR3 totals 14 residues. Trimming pared 5 bases from V and 1 base from J, leaving 8 bases between.